A single T cell receptor (beta chain) is shown here with its context. The antigen remains unidentified. This entry comes from a study of a mutant IDH1 vaccine in newly diagnosed glioma. Measured with immunoSEQ multiplex PCR; TCRdb has only the in-frame clones, and not every one. The sample lists approximately 61,000 clones, approximately 80% seen once, with approximately 5.9% in the top ten. Time point defined: week 11, during vaccination. Each dose delivered 300 ug of mutant IDH1 20-mer peptide subcutaneously with imiquimod. Germline V gene data show CDR1 as DFQATT and CDR2 as SNEGSKA (reference sequence). This CDR3 has 11 amino acids. With 2 bases removed from V and 6 bases from J, the gap between germline ends came to 8 bases.

This chain connects TRBV20-1 to TRBJ2-7; D possibly uses TRBD1 or TRBD2 (5 bases each). Sequences were derived from PBMCs, sampled from a glioma patient whose treatment included an IDH1 peptide vaccine. The receptor comes from a man aged 50-59 years with glioma. The CDR3 DNA follows: TGCAGTGCTAGACTGGGGGTCGAGCAGTACTTC. Protein: CSARLGVEQYF.